The present T cell receptor beta chain was sequenced within a study of cytomegalovirus exposure and HLA in healthy donors. General study results and limits: In an earlier analysis, productive rearrangement rates for most beta V segments clustered near 87% or 30%.

The ends were cut back, 4 bases at V and 0 bases at J, with 19 bases in the middle. Germline CDR1 and CDR2: SGHVS and FNYEAQ. The CDR3 sequence is 18 residues long. This clone was seen a handful of times. The antigen is not known. PCR was performed using 60 Vbeta and 13 Jbeta primers. Sequenced by immunoSEQ multiplex PCR; TCRdb stores in-frame clones only, minus some. The sample gives more than 100,000 clones, roughly 66% of which show up once; 1.5% is in the top ten. The sequenced sample consisted of PBMCs. This clonotype originated in a man between 18 and 29 years old in good health and CMV-seronegative. This chain connects TRBV7-6 to TRBJ1-3; no reliable D call. The CDR3 is CASSSLAAARNSGNTIYF. CDR3 DNA: TGTGCCAGCAGCTCCTTGGCGGCAGCACGTAACTCTGGAAACACCATATATTTT.